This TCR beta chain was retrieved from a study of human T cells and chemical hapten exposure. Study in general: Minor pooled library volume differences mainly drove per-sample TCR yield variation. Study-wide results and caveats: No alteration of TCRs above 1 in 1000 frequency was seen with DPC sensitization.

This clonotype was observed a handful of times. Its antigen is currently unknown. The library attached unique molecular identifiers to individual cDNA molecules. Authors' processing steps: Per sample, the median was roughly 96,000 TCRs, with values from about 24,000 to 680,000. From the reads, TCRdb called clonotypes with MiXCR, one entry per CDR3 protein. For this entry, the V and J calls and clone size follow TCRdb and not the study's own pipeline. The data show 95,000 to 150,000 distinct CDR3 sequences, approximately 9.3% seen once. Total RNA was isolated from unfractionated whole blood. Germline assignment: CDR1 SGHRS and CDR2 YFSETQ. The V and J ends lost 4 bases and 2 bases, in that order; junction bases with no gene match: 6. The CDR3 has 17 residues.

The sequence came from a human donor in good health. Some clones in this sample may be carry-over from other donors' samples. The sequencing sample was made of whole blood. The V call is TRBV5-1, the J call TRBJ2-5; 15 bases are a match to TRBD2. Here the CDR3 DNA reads TGCGCCAGCAGCCCCGGACTAGCGGGAGGGAGACAAGAGACCCAGTACTTC. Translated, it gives CASSPGLAGGRQETQYF.